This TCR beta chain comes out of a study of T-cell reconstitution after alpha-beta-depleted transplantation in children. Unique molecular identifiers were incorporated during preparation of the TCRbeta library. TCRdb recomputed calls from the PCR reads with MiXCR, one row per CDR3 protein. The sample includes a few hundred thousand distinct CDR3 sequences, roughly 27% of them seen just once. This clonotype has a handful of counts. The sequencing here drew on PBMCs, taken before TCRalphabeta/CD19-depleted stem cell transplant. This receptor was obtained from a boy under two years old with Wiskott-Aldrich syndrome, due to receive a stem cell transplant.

This chain's CDR3 is CASTNPGQGAYNEQFF. The CDR3 DNA follows: TGTGCCAGCACCAACCCGGGACAGGGGGCTTACAATGAGCAGTTCTTC. The chain employs TRBV6-2 or TRBV6-3 and TRBJ2-1; 12 bases are a match to TRBD1. Per the germline V gene, CDR1 is MNHEY and CDR2 is SVGEGT. The CDR3 is 16 residues long. Unmatched junction bases numbered 8, after V lost 7 bases and J lost 4 bases.